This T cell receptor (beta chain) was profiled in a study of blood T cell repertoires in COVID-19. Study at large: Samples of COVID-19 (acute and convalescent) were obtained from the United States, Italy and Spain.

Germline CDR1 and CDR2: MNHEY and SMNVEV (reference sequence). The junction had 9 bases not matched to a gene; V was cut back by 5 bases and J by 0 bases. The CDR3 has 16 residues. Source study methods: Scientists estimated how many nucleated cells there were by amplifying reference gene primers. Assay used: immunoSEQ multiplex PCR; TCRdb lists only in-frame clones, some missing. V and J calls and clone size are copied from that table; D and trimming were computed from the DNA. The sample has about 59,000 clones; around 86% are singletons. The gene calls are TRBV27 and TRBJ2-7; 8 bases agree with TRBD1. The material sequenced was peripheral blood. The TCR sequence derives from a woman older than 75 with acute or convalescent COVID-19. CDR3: CASSHSTGDLSYEQYF. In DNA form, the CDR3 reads TGTGCCAGCAGTCACTCGACAGGGGACCTCTCCTACGAGCAGTACTTC.